The clone carrying this T cell receptor (beta chain) was seen at least ten times. Its target is not known. This sample is drawn from a study of glioma-infiltrating T cells. Study-wide results and limits: Tissue and blood shared very few CDR3 sequences. Above-expected tissue-blood divergence occurred in all gliomas, most in low-grade ones.

The CDR3 totals 14 residues. Unmatched junction bases numbered 5, after V lost 6 bases and J lost 4 bases. The iRepertoire nested amplicon-rescue multiplex PCR amplified TCR alpha and beta CDR3s from RNA. For one-step reverse transcription and amplification, about 90-450 ng of tissue mRNA or PBMC total RNA was used. TCRdb fed the multiplex PCR reads into MiXCR, producing one record per CDR3 protein. This table holds 100,000 to 150,000 distinct CDR3 sequences, approximately 23% found once. This sequence originates from a human donor with low-grade glioma or glioblastoma, undergoing nonglioma brain surgery, or in good health (not recorded which). The chain couples TRBV12-3 or TRBV12-4 to TRBJ2-2; 7 nucleotides line up with TRBD2. The sequenced sample consisted of glioma tissue, nonneoplastic brain tissue, or PBMCs (not recorded which). In DNA, the CDR3 is TGTGCCAGCAGCCGGGAGGAGGGCACCGGGGAGCTGTTTTTT. This sequence encodes CASSREEGTGELFF.